The TCR beta chain described here comes from a study of T cells after yellow fever vaccination. This clonotype was seen repeatedly, ten times or more. The CDR3 runs to 13 residues. The V end lost 0 bases, the J end lost 6 bases, and 8 bases lay between the germline ends. Germline V gene lookup returns CDR1 SGHNT and CDR2 YYREEE (reference sequence). Universal primer sites and UMIs were introduced during 5'RACE template-switching synthesis of TCR cDNA. Via MiXCR, TCRdb re-called the 5' RACE reads, giving one row per CDR3 protein. Here the sample spans 200,000 to 300,000 distinct CDR3 sequences, over 6.5% being singletons.

The source was CD4+ T cells sorted from PBMCs, collected on the day of the yellow fever booster vaccination. This chain uses TRBV5-4 with TRBJ2-3; D remains ambiguous. This receptor was taken from a man younger than 40 who received the YFV17D yellow fever vaccine. The CDR3 is CASSLGASDTQYF. CDR3 coding DNA: TGTGCCAGCAGCTTGGGGGCTTCGGATACGCAGTATTTT.